This T cell receptor beta chain was captured by sequencing in a study of blood T cells in healthy people across ages. The use of a sample-barcoded 5' primer and a J-beta primer mix characterized a second PCR of about 7 to 12 cycles. Each of the cDNA molecules was tagged by a template-switch adaptor with 12 random nucleotides. TCRdb redid the calling of the 5' RACE reads with MiXCR, one entry per CDR3 protein. The sample has about 1 million distinct CDR3 sequences, around 43% seen once. Approximately 9.4 milliliters was the volume of peripheral blood drawn from each donor. Samples each had at least 5.5 micrograms of total RNA extracted. This clonotype has a handful of counts. The clonotype was recovered from a woman aged 55 to 70 in good health. The sample consisted of blood.

CDR3 region: CASSLSGQGGKETQYF. For the CDR3, the DNA is TGTGCCAGCAGCTTATCGGGGCAGGGGGGGAAAGAGACCCAGTACTTC. The rearrangement links TRBV7-7 to TRBJ2-5, with D perhaps being TRBD1 or TRBD2 (7 bases each). There are 16 residues in the CDR3. Germline V gene lookup returns CDR1 SSHAT and CDR2 FNYEAQ (reference sequence). V shed 2 bases and J shed 3 bases, with 16 bases lying between them.